This TCR beta chain came from a study of cytomegalovirus exposure and HLA in healthy donors. Whole-study results and caveats: The study designated 150 to 200 TCR beta chains cytomegalovirus-associated. The authors later found HLA-associated TCR beta chains more clonally expanded than equally common others. HLA allele associations emerged for around 16,000 TCR beta sequences in a later analysis, at 0.05 false discovery rate.

CDR1 GTSNPN and CDR2 SVGIG come from the germline V gene (reference sequence). The V and J ends lost 1 base and 6 bases respectively, with 13 bases between them. The CDR3 covers 14 residues. This clone was found a few times. The antigen is unknown. A multiplex PCR was run with 60 Vbeta primers and 13 Jbeta primers. Sequenced by immunoSEQ multiplex PCR; TCRdb stores in-frame clones only, minus some. The sample includes roughly 100,000 clones, approximately 69% of them seen just once. Sequencing was carried out using PBMCs. The receptor's source is a man aged 25 to 40 in good health and CMV-seronegative. The chain employs TRBV30 and TRBJ2-1; possible D gene TRBD2, 6 bases. The DNA of the CDR3 is TGTGCCTGGAGTGCATCGGGAGTGGGCAATGAGCAGTTCTTC. It translates to CAWSASGVGNEQFF.